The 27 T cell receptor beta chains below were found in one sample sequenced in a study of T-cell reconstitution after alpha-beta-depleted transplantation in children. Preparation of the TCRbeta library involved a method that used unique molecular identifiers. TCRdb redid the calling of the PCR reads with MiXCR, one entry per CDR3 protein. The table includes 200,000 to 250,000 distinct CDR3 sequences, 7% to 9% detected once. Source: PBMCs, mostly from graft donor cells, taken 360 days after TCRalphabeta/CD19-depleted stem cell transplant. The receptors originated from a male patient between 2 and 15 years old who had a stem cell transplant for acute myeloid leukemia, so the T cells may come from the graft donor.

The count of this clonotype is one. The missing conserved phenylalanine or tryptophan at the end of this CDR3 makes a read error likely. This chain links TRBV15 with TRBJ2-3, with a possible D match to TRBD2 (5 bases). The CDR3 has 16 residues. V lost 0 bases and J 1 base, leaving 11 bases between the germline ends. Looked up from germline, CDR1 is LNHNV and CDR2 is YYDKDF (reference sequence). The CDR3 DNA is TGTGCCACCAGCAGAGATCGGGAAAAGCGCACAGATACGCAGTATTTA. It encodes CATSRDREKRTDTQYL.

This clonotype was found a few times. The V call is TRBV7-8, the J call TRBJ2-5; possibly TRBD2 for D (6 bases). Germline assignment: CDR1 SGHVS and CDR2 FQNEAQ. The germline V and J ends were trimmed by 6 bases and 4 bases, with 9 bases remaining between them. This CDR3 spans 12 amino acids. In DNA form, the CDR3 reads TGTGCCAGCAGTAGACTAGGAGAGACCCAGTACTTC. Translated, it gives CASSRLGETQYF.

CDR3 sequence: CAWRGTGSSPLHF. The CDR3 coding sequence is TGTGCCTGGAGGGGGACAGGGTCCTCACCCCTCCACTTT. The chain couples TRBV30 to TRBJ1-6, with TRBD1 matching over 9 bases. The CDR3 totals 13 residues. V shed 3 bases, J shed 10 bases, and the junction held 4 bases outside the gene matches. The germline gives CDR1 GTSNPN, CDR2 SVGIG (reference sequence).

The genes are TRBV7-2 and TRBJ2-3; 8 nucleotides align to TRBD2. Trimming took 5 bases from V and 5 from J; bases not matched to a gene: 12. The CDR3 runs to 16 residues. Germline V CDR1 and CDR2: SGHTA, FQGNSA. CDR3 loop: CASSPGLAGQRDTQYF. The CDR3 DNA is TGTGCCAGCAGCCCCGGACTAGCCGGTCAGCGAGATACGCAGTATTTT.

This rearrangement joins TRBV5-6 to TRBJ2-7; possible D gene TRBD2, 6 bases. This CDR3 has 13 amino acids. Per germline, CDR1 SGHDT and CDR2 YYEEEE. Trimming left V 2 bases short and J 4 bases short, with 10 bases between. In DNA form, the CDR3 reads TGTGCCAGCAGCTTCCGGGACTGGTACGAGCAGTACTTC. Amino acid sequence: CASSFRDWYEQYF.

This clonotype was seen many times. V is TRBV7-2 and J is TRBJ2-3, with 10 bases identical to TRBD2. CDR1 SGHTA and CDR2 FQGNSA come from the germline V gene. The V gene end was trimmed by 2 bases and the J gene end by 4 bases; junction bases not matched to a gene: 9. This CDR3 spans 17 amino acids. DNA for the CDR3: TGTGCCAGCAGCTTATGGCTAGCGGGAGCCAGTGCAGATACGCAGTATTTT. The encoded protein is CASSLWLAGASADTQYF.

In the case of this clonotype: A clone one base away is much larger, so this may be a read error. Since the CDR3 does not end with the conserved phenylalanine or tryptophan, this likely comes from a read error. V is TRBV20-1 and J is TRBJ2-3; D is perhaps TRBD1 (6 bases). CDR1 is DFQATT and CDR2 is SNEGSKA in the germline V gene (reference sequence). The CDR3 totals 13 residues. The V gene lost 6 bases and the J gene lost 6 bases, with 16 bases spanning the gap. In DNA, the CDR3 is TGCAGTGCCCAACCTACAGGGATGGATACGCAGTATTGT. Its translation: CSAQPTGMDTQYC.

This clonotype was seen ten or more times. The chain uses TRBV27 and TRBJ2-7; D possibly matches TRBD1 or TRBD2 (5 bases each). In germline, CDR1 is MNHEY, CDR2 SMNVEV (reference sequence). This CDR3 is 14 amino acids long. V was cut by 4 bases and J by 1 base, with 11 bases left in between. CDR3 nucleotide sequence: TGTGCCAGCAGTTCCTGGGGGAAGTCCTACGAGCAGTACGTC. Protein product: CASSSWGKSYEQYV.

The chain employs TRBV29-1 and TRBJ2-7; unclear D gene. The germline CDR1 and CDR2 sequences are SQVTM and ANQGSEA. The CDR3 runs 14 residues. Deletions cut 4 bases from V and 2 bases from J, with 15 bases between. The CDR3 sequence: CSVGSAGLTYEQYF. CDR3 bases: TGCAGCGTTGGGTCGGCAGGCCTGACCTACGAGCAGTACTTC.

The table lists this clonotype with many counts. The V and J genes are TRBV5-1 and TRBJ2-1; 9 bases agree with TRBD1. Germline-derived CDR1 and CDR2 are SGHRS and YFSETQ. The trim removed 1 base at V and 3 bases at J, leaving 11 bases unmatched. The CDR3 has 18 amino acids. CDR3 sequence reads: CASSLWDRALIHYNEQFF. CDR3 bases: TGCGCCAGCAGCTTGTGGGACAGGGCCTTAATCCACTACAATGAGCAGTTCTTC.

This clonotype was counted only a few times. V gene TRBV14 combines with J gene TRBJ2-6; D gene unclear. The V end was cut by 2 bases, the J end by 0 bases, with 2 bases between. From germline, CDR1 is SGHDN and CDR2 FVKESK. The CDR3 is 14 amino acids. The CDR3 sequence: CASSQLSGANVLTF. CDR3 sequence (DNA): TGTGCCAGCAGCCAACTCTCTGGGGCCAACGTCCTGACTTTC.

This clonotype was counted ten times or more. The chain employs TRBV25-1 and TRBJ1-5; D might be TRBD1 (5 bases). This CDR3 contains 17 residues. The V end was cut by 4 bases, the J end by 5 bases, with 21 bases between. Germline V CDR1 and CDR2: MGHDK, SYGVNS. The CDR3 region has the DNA TGTGCCAGCAGTGCAGGGACGAGTAATTTAGGGGATCAGCCCCAGCATTTT. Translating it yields CASSAGTSNLGDQPQHF.

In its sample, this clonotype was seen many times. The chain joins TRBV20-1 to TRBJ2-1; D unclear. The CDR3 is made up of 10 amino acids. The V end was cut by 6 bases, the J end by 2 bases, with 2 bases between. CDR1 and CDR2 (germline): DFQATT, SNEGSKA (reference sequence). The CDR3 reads CSAPYNEQFF. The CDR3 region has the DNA TGCAGTGCCCCCTACAATGAGCAGTTCTTC.

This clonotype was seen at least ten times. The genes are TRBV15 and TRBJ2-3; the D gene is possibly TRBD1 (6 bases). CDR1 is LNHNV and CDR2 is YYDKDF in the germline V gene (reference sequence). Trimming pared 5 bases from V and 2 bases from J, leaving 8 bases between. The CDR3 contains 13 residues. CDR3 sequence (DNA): TGTGCCACCAGCGGGGACACCACAGATACGCAGTATTTT. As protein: CATSGDTTDTQYF.

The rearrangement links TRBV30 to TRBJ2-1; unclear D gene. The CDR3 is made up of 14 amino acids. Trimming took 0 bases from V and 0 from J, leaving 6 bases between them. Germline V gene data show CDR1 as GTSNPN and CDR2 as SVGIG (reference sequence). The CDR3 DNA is TGTGCCTGGAGTGTGCTGAGCTCCTACAATGAGCAGTTCTTC. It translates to CAWSVLSSYNEQFF.

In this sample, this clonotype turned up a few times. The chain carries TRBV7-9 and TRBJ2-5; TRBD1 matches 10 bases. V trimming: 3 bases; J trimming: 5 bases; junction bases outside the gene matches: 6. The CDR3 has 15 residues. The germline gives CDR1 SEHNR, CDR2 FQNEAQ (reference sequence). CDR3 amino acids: CASSFRDRGWETQYF. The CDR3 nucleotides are TGTGCCAGCAGCTTCCGGGACAGGGGTTGGGAGACCCAGTACTTC.

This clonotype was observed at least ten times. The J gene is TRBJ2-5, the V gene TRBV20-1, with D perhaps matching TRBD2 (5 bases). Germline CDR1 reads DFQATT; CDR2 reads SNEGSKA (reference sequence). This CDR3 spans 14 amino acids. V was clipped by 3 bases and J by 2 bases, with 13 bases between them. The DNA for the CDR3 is TGCAGTGCTAGGGCGAATCTAGCTCAAGAGACCCAGTACTTC. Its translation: CSARANLAQETQYF.

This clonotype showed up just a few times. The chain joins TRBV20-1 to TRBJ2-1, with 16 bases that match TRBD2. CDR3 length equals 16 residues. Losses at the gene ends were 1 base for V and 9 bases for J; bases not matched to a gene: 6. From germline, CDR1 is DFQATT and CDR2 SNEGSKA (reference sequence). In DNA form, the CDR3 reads TGCAGTGCTAGAGGGGGACTAGCGGGGGGGCCGAGTGAGCAGTTCTTC. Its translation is CSARGGLAGGPSEQFF.

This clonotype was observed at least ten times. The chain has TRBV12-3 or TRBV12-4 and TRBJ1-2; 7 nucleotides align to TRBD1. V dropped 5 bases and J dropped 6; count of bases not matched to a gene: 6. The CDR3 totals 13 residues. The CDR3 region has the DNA TGTGCCAGCAGTCCTAACAGGGGAGATGGCTACACCTTC. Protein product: CASSPNRGDGYTF.

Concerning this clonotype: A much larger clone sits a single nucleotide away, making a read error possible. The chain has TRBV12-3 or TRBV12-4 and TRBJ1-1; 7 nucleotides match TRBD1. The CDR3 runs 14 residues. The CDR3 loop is CASRIMTGFTEPFF. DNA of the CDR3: TGTGCCAGCAGAATCATGACAGGGTTTACTGAACCTTTCTTT.

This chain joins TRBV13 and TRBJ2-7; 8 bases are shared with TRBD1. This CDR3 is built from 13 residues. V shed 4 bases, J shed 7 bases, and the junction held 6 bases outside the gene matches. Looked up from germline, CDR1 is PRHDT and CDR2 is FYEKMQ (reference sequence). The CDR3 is CASSSDRAREQYF. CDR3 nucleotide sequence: TGTGCCAGCAGCTCGGACAGGGCGAGGGAGCAGTACTTC.

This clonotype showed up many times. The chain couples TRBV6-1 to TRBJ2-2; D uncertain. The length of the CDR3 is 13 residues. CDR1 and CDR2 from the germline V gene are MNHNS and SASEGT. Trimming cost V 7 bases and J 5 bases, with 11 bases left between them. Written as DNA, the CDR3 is TGTGCCAGCACCTATTGGAAAACCGGGGAGCTGTTTTTT. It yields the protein CASTYWKTGELFF.

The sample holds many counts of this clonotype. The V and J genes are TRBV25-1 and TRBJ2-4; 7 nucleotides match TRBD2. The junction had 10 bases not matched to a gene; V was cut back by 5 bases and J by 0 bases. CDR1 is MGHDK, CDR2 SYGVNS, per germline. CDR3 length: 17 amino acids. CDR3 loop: CASSIAGDPTAKNIQYF. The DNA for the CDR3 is TGTGCCAGCAGTATCGCGGGGGATCCGACAGCCAAAAACATTCAGTACTTC.

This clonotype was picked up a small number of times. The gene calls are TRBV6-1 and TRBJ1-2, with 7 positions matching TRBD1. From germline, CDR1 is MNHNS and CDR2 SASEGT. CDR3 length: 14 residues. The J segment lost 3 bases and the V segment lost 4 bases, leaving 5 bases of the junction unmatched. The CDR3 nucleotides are TGTGCCAGCAGTGGCAACAGGGGCGACTATGGCTACACCTTC. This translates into CASSGNRGDYGYTF.

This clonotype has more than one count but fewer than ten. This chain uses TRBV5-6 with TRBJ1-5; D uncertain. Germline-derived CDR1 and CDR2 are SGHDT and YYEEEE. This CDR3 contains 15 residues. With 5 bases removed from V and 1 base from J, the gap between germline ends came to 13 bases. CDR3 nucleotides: TGTGCCAGCAGTGAACGACCGTGGAGCAATCAGCCCCAGCATTTT. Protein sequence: CASSERPWSNQPQHF. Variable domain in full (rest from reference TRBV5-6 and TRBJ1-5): DAGVTQSPTHLIKTRGQQVTLRCSPKSGHDTVSWYQQALGQGPQFIFQYYEEEERQRGNFPDRFSGHQFPNYSSELNVNALLLGDSALYLCASSERPWSNQPQHFGDGTRLSIL.

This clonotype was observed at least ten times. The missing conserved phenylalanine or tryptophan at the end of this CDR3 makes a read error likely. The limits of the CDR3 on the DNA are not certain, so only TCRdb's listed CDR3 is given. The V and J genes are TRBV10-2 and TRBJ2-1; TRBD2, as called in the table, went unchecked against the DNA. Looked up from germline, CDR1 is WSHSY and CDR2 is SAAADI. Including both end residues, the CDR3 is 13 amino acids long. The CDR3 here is CASSEGWSSGPTI.

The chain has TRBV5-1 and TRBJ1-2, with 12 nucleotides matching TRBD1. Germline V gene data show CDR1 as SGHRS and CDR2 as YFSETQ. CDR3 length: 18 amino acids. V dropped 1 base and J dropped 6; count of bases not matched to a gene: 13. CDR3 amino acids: CASSLRGTGGDFGNGYTF. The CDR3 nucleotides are TGCGCCAGCAGCTTGAGAGGGACAGGGGGCGATTTCGGTAATGGCTACACCTTC.